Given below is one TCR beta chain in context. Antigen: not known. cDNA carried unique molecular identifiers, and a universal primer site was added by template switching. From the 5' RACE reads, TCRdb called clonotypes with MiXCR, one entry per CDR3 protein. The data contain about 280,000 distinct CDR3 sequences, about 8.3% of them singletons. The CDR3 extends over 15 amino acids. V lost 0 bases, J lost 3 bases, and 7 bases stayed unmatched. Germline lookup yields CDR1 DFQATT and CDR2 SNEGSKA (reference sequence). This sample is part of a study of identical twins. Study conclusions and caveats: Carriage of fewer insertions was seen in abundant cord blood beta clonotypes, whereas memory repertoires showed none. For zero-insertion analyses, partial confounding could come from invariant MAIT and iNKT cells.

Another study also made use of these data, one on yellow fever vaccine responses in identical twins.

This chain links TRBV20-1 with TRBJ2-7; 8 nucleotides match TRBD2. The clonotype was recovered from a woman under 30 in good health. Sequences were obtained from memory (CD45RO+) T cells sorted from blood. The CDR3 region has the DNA TGCAGTGCTAGAGATTGGACGGGAGGGGGCTACGAGCAGTACTTC. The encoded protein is CSARDWTGGGYEQYF.